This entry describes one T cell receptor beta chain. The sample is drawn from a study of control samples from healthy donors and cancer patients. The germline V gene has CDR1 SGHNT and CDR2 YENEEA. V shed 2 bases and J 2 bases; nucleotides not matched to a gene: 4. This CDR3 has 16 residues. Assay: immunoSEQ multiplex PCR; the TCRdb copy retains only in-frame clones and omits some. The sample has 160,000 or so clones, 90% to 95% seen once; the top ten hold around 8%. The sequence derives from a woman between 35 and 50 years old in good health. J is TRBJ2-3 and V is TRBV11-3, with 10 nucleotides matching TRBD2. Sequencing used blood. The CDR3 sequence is CASSLTLAGITDTQYF. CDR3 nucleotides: TGTGCCAGCAGCTTAACACTAGCGGGGATCACAGATACGCAGTATTTT. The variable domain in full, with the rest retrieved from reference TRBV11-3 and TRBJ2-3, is EAGVVQSPRYKIIEKKQPVAFWCNPISGHNTLYWYLQNLGQGPELLIRYENEEAVDDSQLPKDRFSAERLKGVDSTLKIQPAELGDSAVYLCASSLTLAGITDTQYFGPGTRLTVL.